A selection of T cell receptor beta chains follows, all from one sample in a study of regulatory T cells in long-lasting Graves disease. Via MiXCR, TCRdb re-called the multiplex PCR reads, giving one row per CDR3 protein. The repertoire holds about 430,000 distinct CDR3 sequences, with around 20% as singletons. The sequenced sample was peripheral blood mononuclear cells (PBMCs), obtained when the disease was refractory, from a patient treated with antithyroid drugs. Receptor source: a female donor with Graves disease. The conserved cysteine and the conserved F or W are not part of the CDR3 here.

TRBV19	TRBJ2-7	ASSTRTSGSVPPNYEQY
TRBV2	TRBJ1-5	ASSLTQGAWNQPQH
TRBV5-1	TRBJ2-7	ASSLVGTVNYEQY
TRBV5-8	TRBJ1-5	ASSFIVGLNSNQPQH
TRBV5-6	TRBJ2-5	ASRLAAAGRETQY
TRBV19	TRBJ2-7	ASGTSSGEQY
TRBV6-1	TRBJ2-3	ASSDPLAGGSTDTQY
TRBV28	TRBJ1-5	ASSFLGGNRQPQH
TRBV7-3	TRBJ2-2	ASSPGMVGELF
TRBV28	TRBJ2-7	ASRVDRGDPYEQY
TRBV15	TRBJ1-4	ATSRVSAAFNEKLF
TRBV20-1	TRBJ2-2	SAGQGARAGELF
TRBV20-1	TRBJ2-7	SAREGGRVWREQY
TRBV27	TRBJ2-7	ASSLASGYYEQY
TRBV2	TRBJ2-7	ASSERGKDEQY
TRBV6-5	TRBJ2-7	ASSYSTTSGAYEQY
TRBV5-5	TRBJ1-4	ASSSDRVGEKLF
TRBV20-1	TRBJ2-7	SAREADTEQY
TRBV6-1	TRBJ2-2	ASTGLAGELF
TRBV4-2	TRBJ2-7	ASRAGEGSGSYEQY
TRBV12-3/TRBV12-4	TRBJ1-2	ASSPGNGYT
TRBV27	TRBJ2-5	ASSPGTSWVQETQY
TRBV5-4	TRBJ2-7	ASSLGVSDYEQY
TRBV10-3	TRBJ2-7	AISESGTVGEQY
TRBV2	TRBJ1-2	ASSESSYGYT
TRBV3-1	TRBJ2-7	ASSQGWLLRDSSYEQY
TRBV5-6	TRBJ1-5	ASSLSGMVQPQH
TRBV19	TRBJ1-5	ASSKGGYQIGQPQH
TRBV19	TRBJ2-7	ASSPRDKTYEQY